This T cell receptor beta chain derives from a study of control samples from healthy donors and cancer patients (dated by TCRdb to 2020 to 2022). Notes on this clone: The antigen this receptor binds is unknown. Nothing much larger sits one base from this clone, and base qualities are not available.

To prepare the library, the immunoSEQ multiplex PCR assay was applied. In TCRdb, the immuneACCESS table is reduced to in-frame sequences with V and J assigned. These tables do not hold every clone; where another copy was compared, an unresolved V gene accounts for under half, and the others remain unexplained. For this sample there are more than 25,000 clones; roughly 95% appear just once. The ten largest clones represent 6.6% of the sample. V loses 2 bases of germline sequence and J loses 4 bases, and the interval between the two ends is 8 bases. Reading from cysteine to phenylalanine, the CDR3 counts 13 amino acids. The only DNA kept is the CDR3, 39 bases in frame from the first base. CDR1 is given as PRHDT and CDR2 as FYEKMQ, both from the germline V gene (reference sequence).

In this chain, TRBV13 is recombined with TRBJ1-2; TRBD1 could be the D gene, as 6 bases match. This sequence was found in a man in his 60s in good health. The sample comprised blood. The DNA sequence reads TGTGCCAGCAGCTTAAACAGGGTCTATGGCTACACCTTC. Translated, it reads CASSLNRVYGYTF. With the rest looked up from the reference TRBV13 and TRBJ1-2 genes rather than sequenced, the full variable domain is AAGVIQSPRHLIKEKRETATLKCYPIPRHDTVYWYQQGPGQDPQFLISFYEKMQSDKGSIPDRFSAQQFSDYHSELNMSSLELGDSALYFCASSLNRVYGYTFGSGTRLTVV.